These T cell receptor beta chains were read from a single sample in a study of PD-L1 blockade in urothelial cancer. Method: immunoSEQ multiplex PCR; TCRdb's copy keeps in-frame clones and lacks some. Here the sample spans fewer than 30,000 clones, 80% to 85% being singletons. The sequencing used PBMCs, collected around atezolizumab (anti-PD-L1) treatment. These receptors were obtained from a man aged 65-85 years with urothelial cancer. The CDR3 runs from the conserved cysteine through the conserved F or W. A D gene is named only where the DNA matches it firmly. Size tells how often a clone was seen (once, few, many) or the class of an expanded clone, and some rows leave it out.

TRBJ2-1,TRBV27,TRBD2,few,TGTGCCAGCAGTGCCCCACTAGCGGGGCACAATGAGCAGTTCTTC,CASSAPLAGHNEQFF
TRBJ2-3,TRBV27,TRBD2,.,TGTGCCAGCAGTACCTCCAGCGGGAGGCCAGGAACAGATACGCAGTATTTT,CASSTSSGRPGTDTQYF
TRBJ1-1,TRBV7-8,.,.,TGTGCCAGCAGCTTAGCCTGGGCAGGGCAGGGTGAAGCTTTCTTT,CASSLAWAGQGEAFF
TRBJ2-1,TRBV18,TRBD2,.,TGTGCCAGCTCACCACTTGCGGGAGCAAACAATGAGCAGTTCTTC,CASSPLAGANNEQFF
TRBJ2-1,TRBV6-1,TRBD2,.,TGTGCCAGCACCGGACTAGCGGGAGGGAATGAGCAGTTCTTC,CASTGLAGGNEQFF
TRBJ2-7,TRBV30,TRBD2,.,TGTGCCTGGGGACTAGCGGGAGATGGCGAGCAGTACTTC,CAWGLAGDGEQYF
TRBJ2-1,TRBV19,.,.,TGTGCCAGTAGTATGGGTGGGAGTGGGTACAATGAGCAGTTCTTC,CASSMGGSGYNEQFF
TRBJ2-1,TRBV28,TRBD2,.,TGTGCCAGCAGTTTCCGAGCGGGAGGGAGAAGTGAGCAGTTCTTC,CASSFRAGGRSEQFF
TRBJ2-7,TRBV19,TRBD2,.,TGTGCCAGTAGTAGGCCAACCAGCGGGAGGAACGAGCAGTACTTC,CASSRPTSGRNEQYF
TRBJ2-7,TRBV6-1,.,.,TGTGCCAGCAGAGCGACAGGTGGCTACGAGCAGTACTTC,CASRATGGYEQYF
TRBJ2-5,TRBV27,TRBD2,.,TGTGCCAGCAGCCGACTAGCGGGAGGGCCCGGTGAGACCCAGTACTTC,CASSRLAGGPGETQYF
TRBJ2-5,TRBV10-2,.,.,TGCGCCAGCAGTGAGTCGGGGGCCGCACTGGAAGAAGAGACCCAGTACTTC,CASSESGAALEEETQYF
TRBJ2-5,TRBV19,TRBD2,.,TGTGCCAGTAGTATAGGACTAGCGGGAAGGGAGACCCAGTACTTC,CASSIGLAGRETQYF
TRBJ1-4,TRBV19,.,.,TGTGCCAGTAGTATCCTAGATAGCCGTAATGAAAAACTGTTTTTT,CASSILDSRNEKLFF